The TCR beta chain under discussion was sequenced for a study of cytomegalovirus exposure and HLA in healthy donors. Study-wide results and limits: In vitro work confirmed that a few CMV-associated chains recognize CMV antigens. HLA restriction was apparent for most CMV-associated TCR beta chains in a later analysis. CMV serostatus was the only immune exposure information that was available.

This clone was seen a handful of times. Its antigen is unknown. The PCR used 60 Vbeta and 13 Jbeta primers. How the authors handled the data: Later, 75 million to 100 million unique TCR beta chains were counted in an analysis, and approximately 9.9 million of them were shared. Repertoires were generated with immunoSEQ multiplex PCR, while TCRdb's copy carries only in-frame clones and drops some. That table supplies the V and J calls and clone size; D and trimming were determined from the DNA. The profile covers approximately 82,000 clones, with over 9% appearing a single time and approximately 23% taken by the ten largest. Trimming pared 1 base from V and 8 bases from J, leaving 10 bases between. The CDR3 totals 12 residues. Germline CDR1 GTSNPN, CDR2 SVGIG (reference sequence).

Sequencing was performed on PBMCs. This chain links TRBV30 with TRBJ2-3, with D possibly being TRBD2 (5 bases). This sequence originates from a man in his sixties in good health and CMV-seropositive. The CDR3 DNA reads as TGTGCCTGGAGTGGACCTAGCAGTACGCAGTATTTT. Amino acid sequence: CAWSGPSSTQYF.